This T cell receptor (beta chain) is drawn from a study of blood T cells in healthy people across ages. Russia was home to the donors, healthy Caucasian individuals aged about 6 to 90. The V and J ends lost 6 bases and 0 bases respectively, with 12 bases between them. CDR3 length equals 14 residues. Germline V gene data show CDR1 as SQVTM and CDR2 as ANQGSEA. Study results and caveats: Changes in expanded clonotypes were possibly confounded, as the CMV status of donors was unknown. While age rose, TCR beta diversity per million T cells dropped in a roughly linear way.

In the case of this clonotype: Its antigen is as yet unknown.

A second about 7 to 11 cycle PCR used barcoded and J-beta primers. MiXCR, run by TCRdb on the 5' RACE reads, gives a single entry per CDR3 protein. The sample includes around 1.7 million distinct CDR3 sequences, roughly 28% of them seen just once. The J gene is TRBJ1-3, the V gene TRBV29-1, with D perhaps TRBD1 (5 bases). This receptor was obtained from a woman between 25 and 40 years old in good health. Sequencing was done on a sample of blood. Here the CDR3 reads CSVMAGLSGNTIYF. CDR3 nucleotides: TGCAGCGTCATGGCGGGGCTCTCTGGAAACACCATATATTTT.